Shown below are 23 T cell receptor beta chains from a single sample sequenced in a study of T cells in Graves' hyperthyroidism and ophthalmopathy. Researchers amplified the TCR beta CDR3 regions from RNA transcripts. First-round RT-PCR with HTBI primers amplified the TCR CDR3 region. From the multiplex PCR reads, TCRdb called clonotypes with MiXCR, one entry per CDR3 protein. This table holds around 520,000 distinct CDR3 sequences, 14% found once. The sequencing input was blood. These receptors were taken from a woman between 40 and 55 years old with Graves' hyperthyroidism.

Ten or more counts support this clonotype. The CDR3: CASSLEQGARTDTQYF. CDR3 coding DNA: TGCGCCAGCAGCTTGGAACAGGGGGCGCGAACAGATACGCAGTATTTT. This chain uses TRBV5-1 with TRBJ2-3; 9 positions agree with TRBD1. The CDR3 extends over 16 amino acids. The V gene's germline CDR1 is SGHRS and CDR2 YFSETQ. Trimming cost V 0 bases and J 3 bases; bases outside gene matches: 5.

Many counts were recorded for this clonotype. The CDR3 sequence: CASSDTSGRADEQFF. For the CDR3, the DNA is TGTGCCAGCAGTGACACTAGCGGGAGGGCCGATGAGCAGTTCTTC. The chain couples TRBV2 to TRBJ2-1; 13 bases agree with TRBD2. With 3 bases clipped from V and 8 bases from J, the junction kept 4 bases outside the gene matches. The germline gives CDR1 SNHLY, CDR2 FYNNEI. The CDR3 covers 15 residues.

Concerning this clonotype itself: A much larger clone lies one base from this, so it may be a read error. V usage is TRBV5-1 and J usage is TRBJ2-7; TRBD1 might be the D (5 bases). TRBJ2-1 matches the DNA end more closely, so the J call is doubtful. Per the germline V gene, CDR1 is SGHRS and CDR2 is YFSETQ. The CDR3 extends over 14 amino acids. CDR3 sequence reads: CASSLTVGVYEQFF. The CDR3 region has the DNA TGCGCCAGCAGCTTGACGGTAGGGGTCTACGAGCAGTTCTTC.

The V call is TRBV3-1, the J call TRBJ2-7; 9 nucleotides line up with TRBD1. The germline V gene has CDR1 LGHDT and CDR2 YNNKEL (reference sequence). This CDR3 spans 19 amino acids. The ends lost 4 bases at V and 2 bases at J; junction bases unmatched: 18. The CDR3 here is CASSRRPQGASSYAYEQYF. CDR3 nucleotides: TGTGCCAGCAGCCGTAGACCACAGGGGGCCTCCTCCTACGCCTACGAGCAGTACTTC.

This clonotype appeared many times. The J gene is TRBJ2-1, the V gene TRBV20-1, with 13 bases lining up with TRBD2. The junction had 10 bases not matched to a gene; V was cut back by 5 bases and J by 9 bases. Germline V gene sequence: CDR1 DFQATT, CDR2 SNEGSKA (reference sequence). This CDR3 comprises 15 residues. The CDR3 sequence is CSAPGLAGVGSEQFF. DNA of the CDR3: TGCAGTGCTCCTGGACTAGCGGGAGTAGGTAGTGAGCAGTTCTTC.

The chain combines TRBV28 with TRBJ2-7, with D perhaps TRBD1 or TRBD2 (6 bases each). The germline gives CDR1 MDHEN, CDR2 SYDVKM. V gave up 7 bases and J gave up 5 bases, with 21 bases separating them. The CDR3 has 15 residues. CDR3 in DNA: TGTGCCAGCAATATGGGGGGCCGGGCTGGGAACGAGCAGTACTTC. Translation: CASNMGGRAGNEQYF.

At least ten counts were recorded for this clonotype. The chain carries TRBV5-8 and TRBJ2-1; 8 bases match TRBD2. The junction had 3 bases not matched to a gene; V was cut back by 1 base and J by 0 bases. Germline assignment: CDR1 SGHTS and CDR2 YDEGEE. The CDR3 has 16 amino acids. Written as DNA, the CDR3 is TGTGCCAGCAGCTTGTTTAGCGGGACCTCCTACAATGAGCAGTTCTTC. Amino acid sequence: CASSLFSGTSYNEQFF.

The table lists this clonotype with many counts. J is TRBJ2-1 and V is TRBV6-2 or TRBV6-3, with a possible D match to TRBD2 (5 bases). V shed 5 bases and J shed 5 bases, with 16 bases lying between them. In germline, CDR1 is MNHEY, CDR2 SVGEGT. CDR3 length: 15 amino acids. The CDR3 region has the DNA TGTGCCAGCAGTCACGGCTCTAGCAAGGACAATGAGCAGTTCTTC. Translating gives CASSHGSSKDNEQFF.

The sample holds many counts of this clonotype. The V and J genes are TRBV5-1 and TRBJ2-2, with 8 bases fitting TRBD1. Germline CDR1 is SGHRS and CDR2 is YFSETQ. Unmatched junction bases numbered 7, after V lost 0 bases and J lost 6 bases. This CDR3 comprises 16 residues. The DNA for the CDR3 is TGCGCCAGCAGCTTGGGGCAGGGGGCAGGATCCGGGGAGCTGTTTTTT. This encodes CASSLGQGAGSGELFF.

This clonotype has just a few counts. V gene TRBV11-3 combines with J gene TRBJ2-1; a possible D gene is TRBD2 (6 bases). The CDR3 spans 18 residues. Germline V CDR1 and CDR2: SGHNT, YENEEA. V gave up 6 bases and J gave up 0 bases, with 21 bases separating them. The CDR3 region is CASSLGASAYSSYNEQFF. CDR3 nucleotides: TGTGCCAGCAGTCTAGGGGCTAGCGCCTATAGCTCCTACAATGAGCAGTTCTTC.

This clonotype showed up many times. The V and J genes are TRBV7-8 and TRBJ2-3; no definite D call. The CDR3 length is 14 residues. CDR1 is SGHVS and CDR2 is FQNEAQ in the germline V gene. V was clipped by 6 bases and J by 4 bases, with 14 bases between them. CDR3 amino acids: CASSRTRSADTQYF. Written as DNA, the CDR3 is TGTGCCAGCAGTCGTACCAGAAGCGCAGATACGCAGTATTTT.

This clonotype occurred many times. This chain uses TRBV30 with TRBJ2-5; TRBD1 aligns across 11 bases. CDR3 length: 17 amino acids. Looked up from germline, CDR1 is GTSNPN and CDR2 is SVGIG (reference sequence). The J segment lost 3 bases and the V segment lost 1 base, leaving 10 bases of the junction unmatched. CDR3 protein: CAWSASGTGGREETQYF. CDR3 DNA sequence: TGTGCCTGGAGTGCCTCCGGGACAGGGGGTCGAGAAGAGACCCAGTACTTC.

The sample holds a few counts of this clonotype. The V gene is TRBV2, the J gene TRBJ1-4; 9 nucleotides agree with TRBD1. The V gene's germline CDR1 is SNHLY and CDR2 FYNNEI. There are 14 residues in the CDR3. V lost 5 bases and J lost 7; bases outside the gene matches: 5. The CDR3 DNA reads TGTGCCAGCAGTCACCGGGACAGGGTTGAAAAACTGTTTTTT. Translation: CASSHRDRVEKLFF.

The chain has TRBV4-2 and TRBJ2-1; perhaps TRBD2 as D (5 bases). The germline V gene has CDR1 LGHNA and CDR2 YNFKEQ. V was cut by 0 bases and J by 5 bases, with 11 bases left in between. The CDR3 has 15 amino acids. This chain's CDR3 is CASSQDHTRHNEQFF. For the CDR3, the DNA is TGTGCCAGCAGCCAAGACCACACTAGGCACAATGAGCAGTTCTTC.

This clonotype occurred many times. The chain employs TRBV10-2 and TRBJ2-5; D is undetermined. V lost 0 bases to trimming and J lost 1 base, with 9 bases between them. The CDR3 has 15 residues. The germline gives CDR1 WSHSY, CDR2 SAAADI. Here the CDR3 reads CASSESFYSQETQYF. For the CDR3, the DNA is TGCGCCAGCAGTGAGTCTTTTTACAGCCAAGAGACCCAGTACTTC.

This clonotype was recorded many times. This chain joins TRBV28 and TRBJ1-2; maybe TRBD1 (5 bases). This CDR3 contains 12 residues. V was pared by 5 bases and J by 6 bases, with 10 bases between. Per germline, CDR1 MDHEN and CDR2 SYDVKM. Here the CDR3 DNA reads TGTGCCAGCAGTGCCTCCAGGGATGGCTACACCTTC. Translated, it gives CASSASRDGYTF.

In this sample, this clonotype turned up many times. The chain employs TRBV7-9 and TRBJ2-5; D perhaps matches TRBD2 (5 bases). Trimming shortened V by 0 bases and J by 5 bases, and 13 bases separated the two germline ends. Germline V gene data show CDR1 as SEHNR and CDR2 as FQNEAQ (reference sequence). CDR3 length: 15 residues. The CDR3 bases are TGTGCCAGCAGCTTAGCCGCCACGACGGGGGAGACCCAGTACTTC. It specifies CASSLAATTGETQYF.

There are a few counts of this clonotype. The chain recombines TRBV7-9 with TRBJ2-2; tentative D call: TRBD1 (6 bases). CDR1 and CDR2 from the germline V gene are SEHNR and FQNEAQ (reference sequence). The germline V and J ends were trimmed by 5 bases and 3 bases, with 16 bases remaining between them. CDR3 length equals 16 residues. CDR3 DNA sequence: TGTGCCAGCAGCACACAGGGCGTCGTGGACACCGGGGAGCTGTTTTTT. Amino acid sequence: CASSTQGVVDTGELFF.

The chain uses TRBV6-2 or TRBV6-3 and TRBJ2-1, with a weak D call TRBD2 (5 bases). Germline V gives CDR1 MNHEY, CDR2 SVGEGT. This CDR3 region has 14 residues. The V and J ends lost 8 bases and 5 bases respectively, with 16 bases between them. The CDR3 here is CASSPGIGDNEQFF. The DNA of the CDR3 is TGTGCCAGCTCCCCCGGGATTGGGGACAATGAGCAGTTCTTC.

This clonotype was detected a few times. The chain is built from TRBV28 and TRBJ1-3, with D maybe TRBD1 (6 bases). From germline, CDR1 is MDHEN and CDR2 SYDVKM. This CDR3 is 13 amino acids long. Trimming removed 10 bases at V and 1 base at J, with 11 bases between. The CDR3 nucleotides are TGTGCCAACTCGGACAGTTCTGGAAACACCATATATTTT. As protein: CANSDSSGNTIYF.

In this sample, this clonotype turned up many times. The chain carries TRBV10-3 and TRBJ2-7, with TRBD1 matching over 8 bases. CDR3 length: 15 amino acids. The V gene end was trimmed by 10 bases and the J gene end by 4 bases; junction bases not matched to a gene: 15. The germline gives CDR1 ENHRY, CDR2 SYGVKD. Here the CDR3 reads CATSGVDRAGYEQYF. The CDR3 region has the DNA TGTGCCACCTCAGGGGTGGACAGGGCTGGGTACGAGCAGTACTTC.

Regarding this clonotype: At one end, the junction sequence differs from germline, possibly due to a read error. The rearrangement links TRBV11-2 to TRBJ2-3, with D tentatively TRBD1 or TRBD2 (6 bases each). This CDR3 has 15 amino acids. Germline V gives CDR1 SGHAT, CDR2 FQNNGV. Written as DNA, the CDR3 is TGTGCCAGCAGCTTTTCGGGGGCTGGCACAGGTACGCAGTATTTT. Translating it yields CASSFSGAGTGTQYF.

This clonotype was detected ten times or more. The rearrangement links TRBV28 to TRBJ2-7; 7 bases agree with TRBD1. Germline CDR1 is MDHEN and CDR2 is SYDVKM. Unmatched junction bases numbered 17, after V lost 6 bases and J lost 3 bases. This CDR3 region has 17 residues. The CDR3 region is CASSPYPTGAPYYEQYF. DNA for the CDR3: TGTGCCAGCAGCCCTTATCCTACAGGGGCGCCCTACTACGAGCAGTACTTC.